Included here is one T cell receptor beta chain sequence, with context. The antigen is not known. These data belong to a study of blood T cells in healthy people across ages. Findings and caveats of the study: Strong correlation existed between TCR beta diversity and naive T cell percentage.

Isolation yielded PBMCs, at least 7 million per sample, in every case. Per sample, at least 5 micrograms of total RNA were extracted. It was with a sample-barcoded 5' primer and a J-beta primer mix that a second PCR of about 6 to 12 cycles was run. No fewer than 2.5 million CDR3-containing paired-end reads came from each sample. Each CDR3 protein gets one entry after TCRdb re-called the 5' RACE reads with MiXCR. The sample contains over 1,200,000 distinct CDR3 sequences, around 55% of which appear only once. J gave up 3 bases and V 1 base, and 4 bases lay outside the gene matches. This CDR3 has 14 residues. Looked up from germline, CDR1 is SQVTM and CDR2 is ANQGSEA.

This TCR came from a man aged 18-30 years in good health. The rearrangement links TRBV29-1 to TRBJ2-7; 9 bases map to TRBD1. Sequencing was done on a sample of blood. Written as DNA, the CDR3 is TGCAGCGTTGAAGGGACAGGGGCCCTCTACGAGCAGTACTTC. This codes for CSVEGTGALYEQYF.